This paragraph covers one TCR beta chain sequence. This clone occurred a few times. Its cognate antigen has yet to be identified. Per-base quality was not reported, and no clone a single base away is much larger than it. The cysteine opens and the phenylalanine closes a CDR3 of 14 amino acids. Only the CDR3 region is kept as DNA, spanning 42 bases read in frame from base 1. After removal of 5 bases from V and 6 bases from J, the junction retains 5 bases not matched to a gene. The germline V gene yields SGHRS for CDR1 and YFSETQ for CDR2. The sample originates from a study of cytomegalovirus exposure and HLA in healthy donors (dated by TCRdb to 2015 to 2018). Study-wide context: According to an earlier analysis of a few hundred of the donors, about 179 million T cells yielded roughly 110 million unique TCR beta sequences and roughly 280 Gb of sequence data. Every discovery cohort repertoire had been produced on one sequencing platform. An early release covering roughly 640 HLA-typed donors comprised about 300 gigabases of sequencing data and around 80 million unique TCR sequences. Using immunosequencing, the study profiled T cell repertoires from 500 to 800 subjects and related those repertoires to cytomegalovirus serostatus. A separate validation cohort of 100 to 150 different subjects was used in addition to the roughly 620-subject first cohort. Several DR-DQ haplotypes were handled as single units for association and clustering, since linkage in the cohort was strong. An earlier analysis of fewer than 750 of the donors used high-throughput TCR beta sequencing to judge whether each TCR beta V gene segment behaved as functional or pseudogenic. The number of donors typed differed by locus, with about 629-630 for A, B, C, DRB1 and DQB1, roughly 520 for DQA1, about 610 for DPA1, and 400 to 490 for DPB1. To predict cytomegalovirus infection status, the study combined high-throughput TCR immunosequencing, statistical association of individual TCRs with disease status, and machine learning. Genome-wide SNP genotypes for about 55% of the roughly 670 donors were used in a later genetic analysis, which treated that subset as a discovery cohort. The study aimed to test whether cataloging public T cell receptors could reveal signatures of past pathogen exposure. Rather than drawing on any new phenotypic data, the later analysis identified candidate immune exposures from TCR beta sequences and the way those sequences occurred across donors. On average, around 240,000 unique TCR beta nucleotide sequences were sequenced per donor among 398 genotyped donors of the cohort, with roughly 20% of those sequences being non-productive. HLA typing covered class I and class II loci at four-digit resolution. A later analysis re-analyzed previously published TCR beta repertoires from 650 to 800 donors and added high-resolution HLA genotyping to study TCR occurrence patterns. Of the 350 to 450 genotyped donors, less than 85% were placed in the genetic ancestry cluster associated with self-reported Caucasian donors. Donor age, sex, ethnicity and CMV serostatus were collected together with the repertoire data. What the authors observed across the whole study: In an earlier analysis of roughly 500 of the donors, most TCR beta V segments appeared in productive rearrangements about 87% or about 30% of the time, broadly matching IMGT annotations. The classifier was reported to diagnose cytomegalovirus status with high specificity and sensitivity in both the original and validation cohorts. Specific HLA alleles were associated with 15,000 to 20,000 TCR beta sequences at a false discovery rate of 0.05 in a later analysis. Compared with equally common non-associated chains, HLA-associated TCR beta chains in a later analysis were more clonally expanded and had lower generation probabilities. A further reported finding was that TCR beta sequences accurately predicted the HLA-A and HLA-B alleles for most subjects in the first cohort. The earlier analysis of 450 to 700 of the donors excluded 15 to 20 rarely observed V segments, including chromosome 9 orphons, because counts were too low. V-gene and J-gene trimming of TCR beta chains was associated with a missense DCLRE1C variant in a later genetic analysis, and the association was replicated in an independent cohort. HLA typing was unavailable for some donors at each locus, so association tests used only the typed subset. A later analysis reported that several top co-occurrence clusters appeared linked to parvovirus B19, influenza, CMV and Epstein-Barr virus. In the study, some 160 TCR beta chains were listed as associated with cytomegalovirus. Some IMGT-functional V segments, including TRBV6-2 and TRBV6-3, could not be distinguished by the 87-base-pair reads and were therefore excluded. The authors suggested that the approach could potentially be extended to other disease states and immunological phenotypes. The sequencing pipeline was judged likely to have produced a cluster of highly shared sequence variants as a technical artifact. In vitro tests confirmed that a few of the cytomegalovirus-associated TCR beta chains recognize cytomegalovirus antigens. According to a later analysis, most CMV-associated TCR beta chains appeared to be HLA-restricted, and the HLA associations seemed to be driven largely by CMV exposure. Linkage disequilibrium might explain the correlated functional status among segregating V segments, but an unknown experimental factor could not be excluded. Assigning TCR associations to individual alleles was difficult when HLA alleles, especially DR and DQ, strongly co-occurred. While some public TCRs were present in many individuals, most TCR sequences turned up only very rarely across donors. According to a later analysis, TCR association rates differed among HLA loci, with DRB1 alleles showing the most associated TCRs and HLA-C alleles showing the fewest. The presence/absence analyses assumed that sequencing depth was roughly uniform across donors, and that assumption may not be true. Compared with the 666-donor mean, donors in an Asian-associated ancestry cluster had fewer N-insertions in productive TCRs, according to a later genetic analysis. The cohort was sequenced for TCR beta chains only, and without alpha or paired-chain data the features that could be detected were limited. For the cohort, immune exposure information was limited to CMV serostatus.

The cohort was made up of 666 healthy bone marrow donors. At the time of sampling, all cohort members were nominally healthy, though unrecorded immune exposures were likely present. The donor was CMV seropositive and was included in the group of 270 or so seropositive cohort members. Each donor provided a peripheral blood sample, and peripheral blood mononuclear cells were used for TCR beta sequencing. Genomic DNA was extracted from the blood cell samples with the Qiagen DNeasy Blood Extraction Kit. Libraries were prepared through the immunoSEQ multiplex PCR assay. The multiplex PCR relied on a mix of 60 forward primers for TCR Vbeta segments and 13 reverse primers for TCR Jbeta segments. A multiplex PCR assay on genomic DNA amplified the CDR3 region of rearranged TCR beta genes. The Illumina HiSeq System was used to sequence the amplified TCR beta libraries as 87-base-pair reads. As for how the authors treated the data: Across the 640 or so repertoires, a later analysis counted tens of millions of unique TCR beta chains, around 11 million of which were shared by at least two donors. To remove PCR and sequencing errors, raw reads were error-corrected and collapsed into unique sequences using a nearest-neighbor algorithm that merged closely related sequences. CDR3 sequences were aligned to IMGT reference sequences to assign V, D and J gene segments. For a sequence to be retained, a match of at least six nucleotides to both a V gene segment and a J gene segment was required. A rearrangement was called productive if the CDR3 had no stop codons and remained in frame with V and J, and every other rearrangement was called non-productive. Following IMGT convention, CDR3 was defined as the stretch from the second conserved V-encoded cysteine up to the conserved J-encoded phenylalanine. In an earlier analysis of around 640 of the donors, sequences lacking an unambiguous match to a single V gene segment were excluded. An earlier analysis of approximately 590 of the donors classified V segments as functional when productive rearrangements were above 56.7% and as segregating when the standard deviation between donors was above 5%. A statistical classification framework was developed to diagnose cytomegalovirus status using the catalog of TCR beta chain sequences. V and J gene assignment, in a later analysis, came from comparing TCR nucleotide sequences with IMGT/GENE-DB human TR gene sequences. Using the TCRdist pipeline, a later analysis assigned CDR3 sequences along with most-parsimonious VDJ recombination scenarios. A later analysis defined each TCR beta chain by its CDR3 amino acid sequence plus V-gene family, and excluded reads lacking a unique V-gene family. A later analysis removed roughly 590 highly shared, low-generation-probability nucleotide sequences to deal with suspected cross-contamination and a sequencing artifact. In a later analysis, a clonal expansion index for each public chain was calculated from normalized within-repertoire ranks of inferred template counts. A later analysis computed generation probabilities with a VDJ recombination model fitted to out-of-frame rearrangements, and checked the results against IGoR. Hypergeometric tests were used in a later analysis to score TCR-TCR, TCR-HLA and TCR-CMV co-occurrence, with a repertoire-size bias correction applied to the TCR pairs. False discovery rates were estimated in a later analysis by permuting HLA or CMV assignments 20 times. In a later analysis, co-occurring TCRs were grouped with DBSCAN, and TCRdist sequence similarity was added when clustering was performed within HLA-allele-positive subsets. Repertoires with fewer than 30,000 or more than 120,000 public chains were left out of co-occurrence clustering, as were four to six repertoires with anomalous nucleotide sharing. In its TCRdb copy, this immuneACCESS table keeps in-frame sequences only and misses some clones. Where compared with another copy, unresolved V genes explain less than half of these, and the others have no known cause. The DNA was the basis for D and trimming; V, J and clone size are from that table. In this sample the table shows about 190,000 clones, just under 75% of which occur a single time. About 3% of the sample lies in the top ten.

The clonotype originates from a woman in her twenties or thirties in good health and CMV-seropositive. The chain uses TRBV5-1 and TRBJ2-1, with 10 central nucleotides matching TRBD2. Sequencing was carried out using PBMCs. CDR3 reads: CASSNSGRANEQFF. The DNA reads as follows: TGCGCCAGCAGTAACAGCGGGAGGGCCAATGAGCAGTTCTTC.